The T cell receptor beta chain under discussion was sequenced for a study of T cells after posttransplantation cyclophosphamide. Study-level points and caveats: Later blood repertoires were often dominated by clones from the donor CD8+ memory compartment.

Assay used: immunoSEQ multiplex PCR; TCRdb lists only in-frame clones, some missing. The sample lists around 13,000 clones, around 81% seen once, with around 0.8% in the top ten. Deletions cut 5 bases from V and 0 bases from J, with 17 bases between. The CDR3 is 16 residues long. CDR1 SGHAT and CDR2 FQNNGV come from the germline V gene. On this clone: Its target is unknown.

The source material was memory CD4+ T cells sorted from PBMCs. The chain recombines TRBV11-2 with TRBJ2-7, with D possibly matching TRBD2 (7 bases). The source of this sequence is a man aged 45-65 years in good health, CMV-negative, and a related stem cell transplant donor. CDR3 in DNA: TGTGCCAGCAGCGGGGGAGGGGGGATTCGCTCCTACGAGCAGTACTTC. Its translation is CASSGGGGIRSYEQYF.